Each of the 8 T cell receptor beta chains below was sequenced from the same sample in a study of T cells after yellow fever vaccination. Using its own MiXCR run on the 5' RACE reads, TCRdb lists one record per CDR3 protein. This sample has approximately 600,000 distinct CDR3 sequences, with roughly an eighth found just once. The material was PBMCs, obtained on the day of the yellow fever booster vaccination. Receptors originate from a man aged 25-45 years who received the YFV17D yellow fever vaccine.

The chain employs TRBV20-1 and TRBJ2-5; no reliable D call. The CDR3 consists of 12 residues. Trimming took 6 bases from V and 5 from J, leaving 13 bases between them. Per germline, CDR1 DFQATT and CDR2 SNEGSKA (reference sequence). CDR3 residues: CSAKPFTETQYF. The CDR3 coding sequence is TGCAGTGCCAAGCCGTTTACGGAGACCCAGTACTTC.

This chain uses TRBV20-1 with TRBJ1-3, with D unresolved. CDR1 DFQATT and CDR2 SNEGSKA come from the germline V gene (reference sequence). This CDR3 region has 14 residues. Trimming took 4 bases from V and 8 from J, leaving 18 bases between them. CDR3 DNA: TGCAGTGCTATCCCTAGTTGGTCCCTGGACACCATATATTTT. Protein product: CSAIPSWSLDTIYF.

At least ten counts were recorded for this clonotype. The genes are TRBV28 and TRBJ2-5; 11 nucleotides align to TRBD1. The germline CDR1 and CDR2 sequences are MDHEN and SYDVKM. The junction had 8 bases not matched to a gene; V was cut back by 6 bases and J by 5 bases. The CDR3 has 15 amino acids. Written as DNA, the CDR3 is TGTGCCAGCAGACGAGGACAGGGGGCTCGGGAGACCCAGTACTTC. Protein product: CASRRGQGARETQYF.

This clonotype was detected a few times. The rearrangement uses TRBV30 and TRBJ2-5, with TRBD1 matching 8 bases. The ends lost 4 bases at V and 4 bases at J; junction bases unmatched: 5. The CDR3 sequence is 13 residues long. CDR1 and CDR2 (germline): GTSNPN, SVGIG (reference sequence). CDR3: CAWTGQVGETQYF. DNA of the CDR3: TGTGCCTGGACGGGACAGGTGGGAGAGACCCAGTACTTC. The whole variable domain, remainder taken from reference TRBV30 and TRBJ2-5, is SQTIHQWPATLVQPVGSPLSLECTVEGTSNPNLYWYRQAAGRGLQLLFYSVGIGQISSEVPQNLSASRPQDRQFILSSKKLLLSDSGFYLCAWTGQVGETQYFGPGTRLLVL.

This clonotype has at least ten counts. The CDR3: CASSLLSGTEAFF. In DNA form, the CDR3 reads TGCGCCAGCAGCTTGTTGTCAGGGACTGAAGCTTTCTTT. The gene calls are TRBV5-1 and TRBJ1-1; D may be TRBD1 (5 bases). V was cut by 1 base and J by 5 bases, with 9 bases left in between. Germline CDR1 reads SGHRS; CDR2 reads YFSETQ. This CDR3 region has 13 residues.

V gene TRBV29-1 combines with J gene TRBJ2-6; D is ambiguous. Germline-derived CDR1 and CDR2 are SQVTM and ANQGSEA. V was trimmed by 8 bases and J by 2 bases, leaving 22 bases between them. The CDR3 spans 17 residues. CDR3 amino acids: CSLLPGQRVTGANVLTF. For the CDR3, the DNA is TGCAGCCTCCTACCCGGGCAAAGGGTAACTGGGGCCAACGTCCTGACTTTC.

This clonotype was counted between two and nine times. The genes are TRBV24-1 and TRBJ1-1, with D unclear. Germline loops: CDR1 KGHDR, CDR2 SFDVKD. This CDR3 comprises 13 residues. V lost 5 bases and J 6 bases, leaving 12 bases between the germline ends. The chain's CDR3 is CATSADGIAEAFF. The CDR3 DNA reads as TGTGCCACCAGTGCGGATGGGATAGCTGAAGCTTTCTTT.

The sample holds many counts of this clonotype. This sequence joins TRBV5-6 and TRBJ2-7, with D perhaps matching TRBD2 (6 bases). V shed 0 bases and J shed 4 bases, with 17 bases lying between them. Germline V CDR1 and CDR2: SGHDT, YYEEEE. CDR3 length equals 16 residues. The CDR3 DNA is TGTGCCAGCAGCTTGGCCGGAGGGGCCTGGGGGTACGAGCAGTACTTC. It specifies CASSLAGGAWGYEQYF. Full variable domain (missing parts from reference TRBV5-6 and TRBJ2-7): DAGVTQSPTHLIKTRGQQVTLRCSPKSGHDTVSWYQQALGQGPQFIFQYYEEEERQRGNFPDRFSGHQFPNYSSELNVNALLLGDSALYLCASSLAGGAWGYEQYFGPGTRLTVT.